A selection of T cell receptor beta chains follows, all from one sample in a study of technical replicates of blood from a handful of donors. The data were produced by immunoSEQ multiplex PCR, yet TCRdb's version contains in-frame clones alone and is incomplete. The sample contains more than 65,000 clones, over 80% of which appear only once. Specimen: PBMCs. These receptors came from a human donor in good health. Some clones in this sample may be carry-over from other donors' samples. Both conserved end residues are part of each CDR3. Fields, in order: V gene, D gene, clone size, J gene, CDR3 protein, CDR3 DNA. A D gene is named only where the DNA matches it firmly. Expanded clones get a size class; other rows say once, few or many, or leave the size out.

TRBV7-3,TRBD2,.,TRBJ2-1,CASSLSVTSGSEQFF,TGTGCCAGCAGCTTATCGGTGACTAGCGGTTCTGAGCAGTTCTTC
TRBV9,.,.,TRBJ2-3,CASSKMLEFGDTQYF,TGTGCCAGCAGCAAAATGCTAGAATTCGGGGATACGCAGTATTTT
TRBV5-1,TRBD2,.,TRBJ2-1,CASSQTSGNNEQFF,TGCGCCAGCAGCCAGACTAGCGGAAACAATGAGCAGTTCTTC
TRBV7-9,.,once,TRBJ2-5,CASSLGWETQYF,TGTGCCAGCAGCCTCGGTTGGGAGACCCAGTACTTC
TRBV5-1,TRBD1,.,TRBJ1-1,CASSYPGQAEAFF,TGCGCCAGCAGCTACCCGGGACAGGCTGAAGCTTTCTTT
TRBV11-2,TRBD2,.,TRBJ2-5,CASSLDPGGETQYF,TGTGCCAGCAGCTTAGACCCGGGAGGGGAGACCCAGTACTTC
TRBV7-2,.,.,TRBJ1-2,CASSLTASRTVINYGYTF,TGTGCCAGCAGCTTAACCGCCTCCAGGACAGTGATTAACTATGGCTACACCTTC
TRBV6-5,.,.,TRBJ2-1,CASRGSHEQFF,TGTGCCAGCAGGGGCTCCCATGAGCAGTTCTTC
TRBV19,.,.,TRBJ2-2,CASTRDLNTGELFF,TGTGCCAGTACCCGGGACTTGAACACCGGGGAGCTGTTTTTT
TRBV5-1,.,.,TRBJ2-3,CASGAGREDTQYF,TGCGCCAGCGGCGCAGGCCGGGAAGATACGCAGTATTTT
TRBV6-4,TRBD1,.,TRBJ1-1,CASRIQGAVNTEAFF,TGTGCCAGCAGGATACAGGGGGCTGTGAACACTGAAGCTTTCTTT
TRBV5-1,TRBD1,.,TRBJ2-3,CASSLETGGTDTQYF,TGCGCCAGCAGCTTGGAGACAGGGGGCACAGATACGCAGTATTTT
TRBV7-9,.,.,TRBJ1-5,CASGFGGRNQPQHF,TGTGCCAGCGGCTTCGGAGGGAGAAATCAGCCCCAGCATTTT
TRBV28,.,.,TRBJ2-7,CASSLWEGFTYEQYF,TGTGCCAGCAGTTTATGGGAGGGGTTCACCTACGAGCAGTACTTC
TRBV11-3,.,.,TRBJ2-1,CASSLDGTFGGEQFF,TGTGCCAGCAGCTTAGACGGGACTTTTGGTGGTGAGCAGTTCTTC
TRBV6-5,.,.,TRBJ1-5,CASSYSRADNQPQHF,TGTGCCAGCAGTTACTCCAGGGCAGACAATCAGCCCCAGCATTTT
TRBV19,TRBD2,.,TRBJ2-5,CASSIQSGGAVRETQYF,TGTGCCAGTAGTATCCAAAGCGGGGGGGCCGTCAGGGAGACCCAGTACTTC
TRBV4-3,TRBD2,.,TRBJ2-3,CASSQDAQRGGRDTQYF,TGCGCCAGCAGCCAAGATGCTCAGCGGGGGGGGCGAGATACGCAGTATTTT
TRBV5-4,.,.,TRBJ1-1,CASSSLNLNTEAFF,TGTGCCAGCAGCTCATTAAACTTGAACACTGAAGCTTTCTTT
TRBV5-1,TRBD2,.,TRBJ2-2,CASKLAGPLGELFF,TGCGCCAGTAAACTAGCGGGACCATTAGGGGAGCTGTTTTTT
TRBV5-1,TRBD1,.,TRBJ2-1,CASSSDRGGPNEQFF,TGCGCCAGCAGCTCGGACAGGGGCGGACCCAATGAGCAGTTCTTC
TRBV6-5,.,.,TRBJ1-1,CASSTGYTEAFF,TGTGCCAGCAGCACAGGGTACACTGAAGCTTTCTTT
TRBV5-1,.,.,TRBJ1-5,CASSTRPLGQNSNQPQHF,TGCGCCAGCAGCACCCGGCCTCTAGGTCAGAATAGCAATCAGCCCCAGCATTTT
TRBV4-2,.,.,TRBJ1-2,CASSQGPGSNYGYTF,TGTGCCAGCAGCCAAGGGCCTGGTTCTAACTATGGCTACACCTTC
TRBV5-1,TRBD1,.,TRBJ2-1,CASSFYGTDYNEQFF,TGCGCCAGCAGCTTCTACGGGACAGACTACAATGAGCAGTTCTTC
TRBV18,TRBD1,once,TRBJ2-1,CASSPDRGVIKQFF,TGTGCCAGCTCACCGGACAGGGGGGTTATCAAGCAGTTCTTC
TRBV21-1,.,.,TRBJ1-2,CASSKGQGLGTNYGYTF,TGTGCCAGCAGCAAAGGCCAGGGGCTCGGGACTAACTATGGCTACACCTTC
TRBV5-1,TRBD2,.,TRBJ2-5,CASTRAGSPQETQYF,TGCGCCAGCACCCGAGCGGGGAGCCCTCAAGAGACCCAGTACTTC
TRBV4-2,TRBD1,few,TRBJ1-5,CASSQDDRGFQPQHF,TGTGCCAGCAGCCAAGATGACAGGGGGTTTCAGCCCCAGCATTTT
TRBV13,TRBD1,.,TRBJ1-5,CASSYRQGGQPQHF,TGTGCCAGCAGCTACAGACAGGGGGGGCAGCCCCAGCATTTT
TRBV7-6,.,.,TRBJ2-1,CASSAGQPPNEQFF,TGTGCCAGCAGCGCCGGACAGCCTCCGAATGAGCAGTTCTTC
TRBV30,.,.,TRBJ1-6,CAWTPYPGTELNSPLHF,TGTGCCTGGACTCCATATCCTGGGACTGAACTCAATTCACCCCTCCACTTT
TRBV5-4,.,.,TRBJ1-1,CASSRTTGVGTEAFF,TGTGCCAGCAGCCGCACGACCGGGGTGGGGACTGAAGCTTTCTTT
TRBV5-8,TRBD1,.,TRBJ1-2,CASSGDRAGGYTF,TGTGCCAGCAGCGGGGACAGGGCGGGCGGCTACACCTTC
TRBV5-1,TRBD1,.,TRBJ2-2,CASSFVRTGGNTGELFF,TGCGCCAGCAGCTTCGTTCGGACAGGGGGGAACACCGGGGAGCTGTTTTTT
TRBV7-9,.,once,TRBJ2-3,CASSLGATNTQYF,TGTGCCAGCAGCTTAGGAGCCACGAATACGCAGTATTTT
TRBV29-1,.,once,TRBJ2-1,CSVRRPYNEQFF,TGCAGCGTAAGGAGGCCCTACAATGAGCAGTTCTTC
TRBV6-5,.,.,TRBJ1-4,CASRTLQGGSEKLFF,TGTGCCAGCAGAACTTTACAGGGTGGGAGCGAAAAACTGTTTTTT
TRBV4-3,TRBD2,once,TRBJ2-7,CASSQDLPGLALGQYF,TGCGCCAGCAGCCAAGATCTCCCGGGACTAGCTCTTGGGCAGTACTTC
TRBV29-1,TRBD1,.,TRBJ2-2,CSAPRQGSPGELFF,TGCAGCGCTCCGAGACAGGGTTCCCCCGGGGAGCTGTTTTTT
TRBV15,.,.,TRBJ2-7,CATSRSQGEVREQYF,TGTGCCACCAGCAGATCCCAAGGGGAGGTGCGCGAGCAGTACTTC
TRBV19,.,.,TRBJ1-6,CASRRDGSNSPLHF,TGTGCCAGTAGACGAGACGGGAGTAATTCACCCCTCCACTTT
TRBV2,.,few,TRBJ1-1,CASSTEFITEAFF,TGTGCCAGCAGTACAGAGTTTATCACTGAAGCTTTCTTT
TRBV5-6,.,few,TRBJ1-1,CASSGQLNTEAFF,TGTGCCAGCAGTGGGCAGTTGAACACTGAAGCTTTCTTT
TRBV6-1,TRBD1,.,TRBJ1-3,CASRYTGDSGNTIYF,TGTGCCAGCAGGTATACAGGGGACTCTGGAAACACCATATATTTT
TRBV10-2,TRBD1,.,TRBJ2-7,CASSEPGLGDRSSYEQYF,TGCGCCAGCAGTGAGCCCGGGTTAGGGGACAGGTCGTCCTACGAGCAGTACTTC
TRBV27,TRBD2,.,TRBJ2-3,CASSLSPRLAGGESTDTQYF,TGTGCCAGCAGTTTATCTCCTCGCCTAGCGGGGGGCGAAAGCACAGATACGCAGTATTTT